This TCR beta chain was retrieved from a study of blood T cell repertoires in COVID-19. Data came from immunoSEQ multiplex PCR; TCRdb stores just in-frame clones and leaves some out. The data show fewer than 350,000 clones, approximately 90% seen once. Unmatched junction bases numbered 11, after V lost 6 bases and J lost 5 bases. Germline loops: CDR1 SGDLS, CDR2 YYNGEE. The CDR3 runs to 15 residues. The chain carries TRBV9 and TRBJ2-3, with TRBD2 matching 8 bases. This receptor was taken from a man aged 30 to 45 with COVID-19, enrolled during active disease. Material: peripheral blood. DNA for the CDR3: TGTGCCAGCAACCAAGGCGGGGGGAGGGGAGATACGCAGTATTTT. It encodes CASNQGGGRGDTQYF.